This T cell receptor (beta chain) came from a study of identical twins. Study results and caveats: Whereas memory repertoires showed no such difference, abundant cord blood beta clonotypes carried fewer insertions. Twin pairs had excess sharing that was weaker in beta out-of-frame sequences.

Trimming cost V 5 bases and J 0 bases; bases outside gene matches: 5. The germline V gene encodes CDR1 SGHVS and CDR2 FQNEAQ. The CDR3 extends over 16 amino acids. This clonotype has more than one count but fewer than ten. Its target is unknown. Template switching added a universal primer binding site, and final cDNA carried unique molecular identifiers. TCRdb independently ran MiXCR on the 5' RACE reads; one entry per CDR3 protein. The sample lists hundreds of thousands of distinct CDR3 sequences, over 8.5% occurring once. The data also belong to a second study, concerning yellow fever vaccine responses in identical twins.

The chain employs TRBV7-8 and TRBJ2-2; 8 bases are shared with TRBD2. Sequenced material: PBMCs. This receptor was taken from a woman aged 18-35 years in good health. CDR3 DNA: TGTGCCAGCAGCCAGAAAGCGGGAGCGAACACCGGGGAGCTGTTTTTT. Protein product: CASSQKAGANTGELFF.